This T cell receptor (beta chain) was profiled in a study of CD8 T cells in ankylosing spondylitis. General study results and limits: Prior work had noted some motif variants in reactive arthritis blood and synovial fluid. Several highly homologous variants made up a TCR beta motif that seemed to typify ankylosing spondylitis blood. It was reported that disease-linked clones were significantly enriched in matched ankylosing spondylitis synovial fluid.

Using its own MiXCR run on the 5' RACE reads, TCRdb lists one record per CDR3 protein. The sample consists of about 260,000 distinct CDR3 sequences, roughly 20% of them appearing once. The sample holds a few counts of this clonotype. No antigen is known for it. The CDR3 covers 12 residues. J gave up 2 bases and V 6 bases, and 2 bases lay outside the gene matches. The germline V gene has CDR1 DFQATT and CDR2 SNEGSKA (reference sequence). The chain couples TRBV20-1 to TRBJ2-5; TRBD2 aligns across 8 bases. The sample comprised blood, either unsorted or a sorted T cell fraction (not recorded which). The receptor's source is a male donor with ankylosing spondylitis or in good health (not recorded which). In nucleotides, the CDR3 is TGCAGTGCCATAGCGGGGCAAGAGACCCAGTACTTC. It yields the protein CSAIAGQETQYF.